Reported below is one T cell receptor beta chain. The CDR3 runs 14 residues. Germline-derived CDR1 and CDR2 are ENHRY and SYGVKD. Trimming took 2 bases from V and 4 from J, leaving 10 bases between them. The sample comes from a study of blood T cells in healthy people across ages. With a J-beta primer mix and a sample-barcoded 5' primer, a second PCR ran about 7 to 12 cycles. Each sample yielded at least 2.5 million CDR3-containing paired-end reads. TCRdb redid the calling of the 5' RACE reads with MiXCR, one entry per CDR3 protein. The sample has hundreds of thousands of distinct CDR3 sequences, about 54% seen once. Per-sample yields of isolated PBMCs were at least 7 million.

The chain has TRBV10-3 and TRBJ2-3, with D possibly being TRBD1 (6 bases). This clonotype originated in a man between 60 and 70 years old in good health. Sequenced material: blood. The CDR3 loop reads CAISEATGSDTQYF. As DNA, the CDR3 is TGTGCCATCAGTGAGGCGACAGGATCAGATACGCAGTATTTT.